This note documents a single TCR beta chain sequence. Its antigen is not known. This entry belongs to a study of blood T cells in healthy people across ages. Background on the study: Through template switching, about one barcoded beta molecule was captured per two T cells, as measured in model experiments. Study conclusions and caveats: It was found that TCR beta diversity correlated strongly with the percentage of naive T cells.

CDR1 MNHEY and CDR2 SVGEGT come from the germline V gene. V shed 6 bases and J 5 bases; nucleotides not matched to a gene: 15. This CDR3 has 17 amino acids. The authors ran a second PCR of 7 to 11 cycles using a sample-barcoded 5' primer and a J-beta primer mix. From the 5' RACE reads, TCRdb called clonotypes with MiXCR, one entry per CDR3 protein. The sample has hundreds of thousands of distinct CDR3 sequences; approximately 25% are singletons. The same data also went into a second study, on T cells of mothers and their children. That report notes: Mother-child pairs who were related displayed a slightly higher overlap than unrelated pairs, a difference that was non-significant.

V gene TRBV6-2 or TRBV6-3 combines with J gene TRBJ2-7, with 11 nucleotides matching TRBD2. The receptor was isolated from a boy aged 5-17 years in good health. Sequences were obtained from blood. Here the CDR3 DNA reads TGTGCCAGCAGAGTTTGGAATAGCGGGAGGGCCAGGGACGAGCAGTACTTC. Amino acids: CASRVWNSGRARDEQYF.